The present entry profiles one T cell receptor (beta chain) with its context. The antigen is not known. The entry originates in a study of Ad26.COV2.S vaccination and SARS-CoV-2 variants. The germline V gene has CDR1 MDHEN and CDR2 SYDVKM. The CDR3 runs 17 residues. V lost 4 bases and J lost 10; bases outside the gene matches: 12. Treatment specified: about 20 received Ad26.COV2.S at low or high dose, single or two shots; about 5 received placebo; per-sample allocation not given. Day 63 after the first vaccine or placebo injection was the time point for sampling. Broader study findings: Vaccinated individuals (as opposed to placebo recipients) had higher spike-specific TCR breadth. An underestimation of total T cell responses may have resulted from the TCR breadth and depth analyses.

TCRdb keeps only in-frame clones here, not all; method: immunoSEQ multiplex PCR. Of about 320,000 clones listed, 75% to 90% are singletons. The source is a person aged 18-60 years who received the Ad26.COV2.S COVID-19 vaccine or a placebo. The sample was peripheral blood, taken in a trial of Ad26.COV2.S vaccine versus placebo. The V and J genes are TRBV28 and TRBJ2-1; TRBD2 aligns across 14 bases. CDR3 nucleotides: TGTGCCAGCAGTTGGACACTGACTAGCGGGAGGGCCTGGGAGCAGTTCTTC. Residues: CASSWTLTSGRAWEQFF.